The 14 T cell receptor beta chains reported below all come from one sample, sequenced in a study of blood T cell repertoires in COVID-19. Produced via immunoSEQ multiplex PCR; TCRdb's table is partial and in-frame only. The table records around 160,000 clones, more than 65% of them present only once. Sequencing used peripheral blood. The origin of the receptors is an elderly woman with acute or convalescent COVID-19.

V and J are TRBV30 and TRBJ2-3; possible D gene TRBD2, 7 bases. CDR3 length: 15 residues. Between the trimmed V and J ends, which lost 2 bases and 3 bases, there was a span of 15 bases. Germline lookup yields CDR1 GTSNPN and CDR2 SVGIG (reference sequence). In DNA form, the CDR3 reads TGTGCCTGGAGTCGGGGGCGGGGGAGGACAGATACGCAGTATTTT. Translated: CAWSRGRGRTDTQYF.

The rearrangement links TRBV7-9 to TRBJ2-1; tentative D call: TRBD1 (6 bases). The germline gives CDR1 SEHNR, CDR2 FQNEAQ (reference sequence). CDR3 length equals 15 residues. V lost 5 bases and J lost 7, with 18 bases in between. The CDR3 DNA reads as TGTGCCAGCAGCCGAGACAGGCCCTCCAGTAATGAGCAGTTCTTC. Its protein product is CASSRDRPSSNEQFF. The complete variable domain, with remaining parts taken from reference TRBV7-9 and TRBJ2-1, reads DTGVSQNPRHKITKRGQNVTFRCDPISEHNRLYWYRQTLGQGPEFLTYFQNEAQLEKSRLLSDRFSAERPKGSFSTLEIQRTEQGDSAMYLCASSRDRPSSNEQFFGPGTRLTVL.

The J gene is TRBJ2-1, the V gene TRBV24-1; 8 positions match TRBD2. Looked up from germline, CDR1 is KGHDR and CDR2 is SFDVKD. Trimming cost V 0 bases and J 8 bases; bases outside gene matches: 5. The CDR3 extends over 15 amino acids. As DNA, the CDR3 is TGTGCCACCAGTGATTTGAGCGGGAGTAGGGATGAGCAGTTCTTC. Its protein is CATSDLSGSRDEQFF.

This rearrangement joins TRBV5-4 to TRBJ1-1; TRBD1 agrees at 9 bases. CDR3 length: 15 residues. Germline lookup yields CDR1 SGHNT and CDR2 YYREEE (reference sequence). With V trimmed by 2 bases and J by 3 bases, 5 bases remained unmatched. CDR3 sequence reads: CASSLPTGGYTEAFF. The CDR3 DNA is TGTGCCAGCAGCTTACCTACAGGGGGCTACACTGAAGCTTTCTTT.

The chain uses TRBV5-1 and TRBJ2-3, with 13 bases that match TRBD2. The V gene's germline CDR1 is SGHRS and CDR2 YFSETQ. V gave up 4 bases and J gave up 2 bases; unmatched junction bases: 4. This CDR3 has 16 residues. In DNA, the CDR3 is TGCGCCAGCAGCGAGACTAGCGGGGGGTACACAGATACGCAGTATTTT. It specifies CASSETSGGYTDTQYF.

The J gene is TRBJ2-4, the V gene TRBV9; 7 positions match TRBD1. Germline CDR1 and CDR2: SGDLS and YYNGEE. The CDR3 spans 20 residues. V was pared by 3 bases and J by 0 bases, with 18 bases of the junction left unmatched. The CDR3 region has the DNA TGTGCCAGCAGCGCCGAGGGGGCGGAGCCTGAAAGAGTAGCCAAAAACATTCAGTACTTC. Its translation is CASSAEGAEPERVAKNIQYF.

This chain connects TRBV6-6 to TRBJ1-2, with D maybe TRBD1 (6 bases). From germline, CDR1 is MNHNY and CDR2 SVGAGI (reference sequence). The CDR3 spans 12 residues. Trimming shortened V by 7 bases and J by 7 bases, and 13 bases separated the two germline ends. The CDR3 here is CASTETGFGYTF. In DNA form, the CDR3 reads TGTGCCAGCACCGAAACAGGGTTTGGCTACACCTTC.

The V gene is TRBV5-1, the J gene TRBJ2-1; the match to TRBD2 covers 10 bases. This CDR3 has 14 residues. Per the germline V gene, CDR1 is SGHRS and CDR2 is YFSETQ. V lost 1 base to trimming and J lost 12 bases; unmatched junction nucleotides: 7. The CDR3 here is CASSLPSGGNGQFF. DNA of the CDR3: TGCGCCAGCAGCTTGCCTAGCGGGGGTAACGGGCAGTTCTTC.

This clone was detected only a few times. The rearrangement links TRBV27 to TRBJ1-5; TRBD1 is a possible D gene (6 bases). V dropped 6 bases and J dropped 6 bases, with 12 bases sitting between them. The CDR3 loop spans 13 amino acids. The germline V gene has CDR1 MNHEY and CDR2 SMNVEV (reference sequence). The CDR3 bases are TGTGCCAGCAGGGGAGGGGGGACTCAGCCCCAGCATTTT. This translates into CASRGGGTQPQHF.

J is TRBJ2-1 and V is TRBV19; 7 bases are shared with TRBD2. CDR1 and CDR2 (germline): LNHDA, SQIVND (reference sequence). The trim removed 5 bases at V and 4 bases at J, leaving 11 bases unmatched. The CDR3 spans 16 residues. CDR3 residues: CASSGLGGGPYNEQFF. The CDR3 DNA follows: TGTGCCAGTAGTGGCCTGGGCGGGGGACCATACAATGAGCAGTTCTTC. Supplemented by reference TRBV19 and TRBJ2-1, the full variable domain reads DGGITQSPKYLFRKEGQNVTLSCEQNLNHDAMYWYRQDPGQGLRLIYYSQIVNDFQKGDIAEGYSVSREKKESFPLTVTSAQKNPTAFYLCASSGLGGGPYNEQFFGPGTRLTVL.

This clone is a singleton in its sample. This chain links TRBV5-1 with TRBJ1-6; D remains unclear. From germline, CDR1 is SGHRS and CDR2 YFSETQ. The CDR3 totals 15 residues. V was clipped by 1 base and J by 10 bases, with 15 bases between them. The CDR3, as DNA: TGCGCCAGCAGCTTGACCGGGGAGGGAGGGTCACCCCTCCACTTT. Its translation: CASSLTGEGGSPLHF. Filled out from reference TRBV5-1 and TRBJ1-6, the complete variable domain reads KAGVTQTPRYLIKTRGQQVTLSCSPISGHRSVSWYQQTPGQGLQFLFEYFSETQRNKGNFPGRFSGRQFSNSRSEMNVSTLELGDSALYLCASSLTGEGGSPLHFGNGTRLTVT.

This sequence joins TRBV27 and TRBJ2-7; 11 bases agree with TRBD1. CDR3 length equals 15 residues. Germline V gene data show CDR1 as MNHEY and CDR2 as SMNVEV (reference sequence). V lost 2 bases and J lost 3; bases outside the gene matches: 3. The CDR3 DNA is TGTGCCAGCAGTTTAACCGGGACAGGGGGCTACGAGCAGTACTTC. This encodes CASSLTGTGGYEQYF.

This chain links TRBV5-1 with TRBJ1-6; 7 bases fit TRBD1. The CDR3 runs 15 residues. Germline loops: CDR1 SGHRS, CDR2 YFSETQ. V lost 5 bases and J lost 4; bases outside the gene matches: 6. In DNA form, the CDR3 reads TGCGCCAGCAGAGGCGGGACAGATTATAATTCACCCCTCCACTTT. Its protein is CASRGGTDYNSPLHF.

Points on this clone: One end of the junction varies from germline; a read error may be responsible. This chain joins TRBV2 and TRBJ2-1; D might be TRBD2 (5 bases). CDR3 size: 13 residues. Germline-derived CDR1 and CDR2 are SNHLY and FYNNEI. CDR3 region: CASSETVGLGMIF. The CDR3 DNA reads TGTGCCAGCAGTGAAACGGTCGGACTGGGAATGATCTTC. The full variable domain, with the rest looked up from reference TRBV2 and TRBJ2-1, is EPEVTQTPSHQVTQMGQEVILRCVPISNHLYFYWYRQILGQKVEFLVSFYNNEISEKSEIFDDQFSVERPDGSNFTLKIRSTKLEDSAMYFCASSETVGLGMIFGPGTRLTVL.